The 30 T cell receptor beta chains reported below all come from one sample, sequenced in a study of OX40 agonist ivuxolimab in advanced cancers. Clones were read by immunoSEQ multiplex PCR, and TCRdb kept only the in-frame ones, dropping some. The profile shows over 95,000 clones, more than 85% of them singletons. Specimen: CD4+ or CD8+ T cells sorted from blood, collected in a trial of the OX40 agonist ivuxolimab. The receptors originated from an adult with an advanced solid tumor such as melanoma, head and neck, liver or kidney cancer.

J is TRBJ2-7 and V is TRBV29-1, with a tentative D call TRBD1 (6 bases). Germline V gene lookup returns CDR1 SQVTM and CDR2 ANQGSEA. The CDR3 is 12 residues long. Trimming took off 8 bases at V and 3 bases at J, with 14 bases between the two ends. CDR3: CSTRTEHYEQYF. Written as DNA, the CDR3 is TGCAGCACAAGGACAGAACACTACGAGCAGTACTTC.

The chain uses TRBV7-3 and TRBJ1-1, with no clear D. Trimming stripped 4 bases from V and 4 bases from J, with 10 bases between. The CDR3 loop spans 13 amino acids. Germline V gives CDR1 SGHTA, CDR2 FQGTGA. CDR3: CASSSRHGTEAFF. The CDR3 region has the DNA TGTGCCAGCAGCTCCCGACATGGCACTGAAGCTTTCTTT.

V usage is TRBV18 and J usage is TRBJ1-5; 9 bases align to TRBD1. The CDR3 sequence is 16 residues long. CDR1 and CDR2 (germline): KGHSH, LQKENI. Trimming cost V 4 bases and J 2 bases; bases outside gene matches: 6. The CDR3 nucleotides read TGTGCCAGCTCACGTACAGGGGGCCGTGGCAATCAGCCCCAGCATTTT. This codes for CASSRTGGRGNQPQHF.

This clone was picked up one time. The CDR3 sequence is CASSSRLAGEEEQYF. DNA for the CDR3: TGTGCCAGCAGCTCCAGACTAGCGGGAGAGGAAGAGCAGTACTTC. The gene calls are TRBV5-4 and TRBJ2-7, with 12 bases identical to TRBD2. The CDR3 consists of 15 residues. CDR1 is SGHNT, CDR2 YYREEE, per germline (reference sequence). With V trimmed by 3 bases and J by 7 bases, 8 bases remained unmatched. Looking up the rest from reference TRBV5-4 and TRBJ2-7 gives the full variable domain: ETGVTQSPTHLIKTRGQQVTLRCSSQSGHNTVSWYQQALGQGPQFIFQYYREEENGRGNFPPRFSGLQFPNYSSELNVNALELDDSALYLCASSSRLAGEEEQYFGPGTRLTVT.

V is TRBV6-5 and J is TRBJ1-2, with a weak D call TRBD1 (6 bases). This CDR3 comprises 13 residues. Germline values: CDR1 MNHEY, CDR2 SVGAGI. Trimming shortened V by 7 bases and J by 4 bases, and 13 bases separated the two germline ends. The CDR3 is CASTGGSSYGYTF. For the CDR3, the DNA is TGTGCCAGCACCGGGGGCTCGAGCTATGGCTACACCTTC.

The V and J genes are TRBV25-1 and TRBJ2-2; the D is unclear. Trimming took off 4 bases at V and 5 bases at J, with 14 bases between the two ends. CDR1 and CDR2 from the germline V gene are MGHDK and SYGVNS. CDR3 size: 15 residues. CDR3 nucleotide sequence: TGTGCCAGCAGTGTTGGAACGTTGGGGACCGGGGAGCTGTTTTTT. It encodes CASSVGTLGTGELFF. Together with reference TRBV25-1 and TRBJ2-2, the CDR3 gives the full variable domain: EADIYQTPRYLVIGTGKKITLECSQTMGHDKMYWYQQDPGMELHLIHYSYGVNSTEKGDLSSESTVSRIRTEHFPLTLESARPSHTSQYLCASSVGTLGTGELFFGEGSRLTVL.

The chain couples TRBV7-8 to TRBJ2-2; D gene ambiguous. The CDR3 is made up of 15 amino acids. Per germline, CDR1 SGHVS and CDR2 FQNEAQ. Trimming took 3 bases from V and 4 from J, leaving 12 bases between them. CDR3 coding DNA: TGTGCCAGCAGCTTCCAAGGACGGCCCACCGGGGAGCTGTTTTTT. Encoded protein: CASSFQGRPTGELFF.

The chain carries TRBV7-2 and TRBJ1-2; D is undetermined. There are 13 residues in the CDR3. Germline CDR1 and CDR2: SGHTA and FQGNSA. Between the trimmed V and J ends, which lost 5 bases and 8 bases, there was a span of 15 bases. CDR3 nucleotides: TGTGCCAGCAGCCCAGTTCCTTACTTGGGCTACACCTTC. Translating gives CASSPVPYLGYTF.

This chain links TRBV7-8 with TRBJ2-7, with D perhaps TRBD2 (7 bases). The CDR3 runs to 15 residues. Germline CDR1 and CDR2: SGHVS and FQNEAQ. Deletions cut 5 bases from V and 3 bases from J, with 17 bases between. CDR3 coding DNA: TGTGCCAGCAGCCCTAGGGGGGGTTTCGGCTACGAGCAGTACTTC. This codes for CASSPRGGFGYEQYF.

The V call is TRBV5-5, the J call TRBJ1-5, with D tentatively TRBD1 (5 bases). Trimming left V 3 bases short and J 2 bases short, with 12 bases between. The CDR3 sequence is 15 residues long. Germline loops: CDR1 SGHKS, CDR2 YYEKEE (reference sequence). This chain's CDR3 is CASSWEGHGNQPQHF. For the CDR3, the DNA is TGTGCCAGCAGCTGGGAGGGGCATGGCAATCAGCCCCAGCATTTT.

The V call is TRBV18, the J call TRBJ2-6; D call uncertain. Germline CDR1 reads KGHSH; CDR2 reads LQKENI. The CDR3 is made up of 18 amino acids. V was pared by 6 bases and J by 0 bases, with 18 bases between. CDR3 sequence: CASSSDGYASSGANVLTF. The CDR3 bases are TGTGCCAGCTCGTCGGACGGCTACGCTAGCTCTGGGGCCAACGTCCTGACTTTC. The full variable domain, with the rest looked up from reference TRBV18 and TRBJ2-6, is NAGVMQNPRHLVRRRGQEARLRCSPMKGHSHVYWYRQLPEEGLKFMVYLQKENIIDESGMPKERFSAEFPKEGPSILRIQQVVRGDSAAYFCASSSDGYASSGANVLTFGAGSRLTVL.

The V call is TRBV5-4, the J call TRBJ1-5, with a possible D match to TRBD1 (5 bases). Trimming shortened V by 2 bases and J by 4 bases, and 7 bases separated the two germline ends. The length of the CDR3 is 13 residues. Germline V lookup: CDR1 SGHNT, CDR2 YYREEE (reference sequence). The CDR3: CASSLWGNQPQHF. The CDR3 DNA sequence: TGTGCCAGCAGCTTATGGGGGAATCAGCCCCAGCATTTT.

The chain is built from TRBV19 and TRBJ2-3; no definite D call. The CDR3 totals 13 residues. CDR1 is LNHDA, CDR2 SQIVND, per germline (reference sequence). V was shortened by 5 bases and J by 6 bases, with 12 bases between the two germline ends. This chain's CDR3 is CASSSQRPDTQYF. CDR3 in DNA: TGTGCCAGTAGTTCCCAGAGACCGGATACGCAGTATTTT.

The chain joins TRBV11-3 to TRBJ2-1; D uncertain. The germline CDR1 and CDR2 sequences are SGHNT and YENEEA. V dropped 8 bases and J dropped 4 bases, with 9 bases sitting between them. This CDR3 has 12 residues. In DNA form, the CDR3 reads TGTGCCAGCGGAACAACTTACAATGAGCAGTTCTTC. It is translated as CASGTTYNEQFF. Based on the CDR3 plus reference TRBV11-3 and TRBJ2-1, the full variable domain is EAGVVQSPRYKIIEKKQPVAFWCNPISGHNTLYWYLQNLGQGPELLIRYENEEAVDDSQLPKDRFSAERLKGVDSTLKIQPAELGDSAVYLCASGTTYNEQFFGPGTRLTVL.

The rearrangement links TRBV10-3 to TRBJ2-7; 7 nucleotides align to TRBD2. The CDR3 consists of 14 residues. CDR1 and CDR2 (germline): ENHRY, SYGVKD. V lost 5 bases and J lost 0; bases outside the gene matches: 4. The CDR3 reads CAISPGGSSYEQYF. The CDR3 bases are TGTGCCATCAGTCCGGGGGGAAGCTCCTACGAGCAGTACTTC.

This rearrangement joins TRBV4-2 to TRBJ1-1, with 10 bases identical to TRBD1. CDR1 is LGHNA, CDR2 YNFKEQ, per germline. V lost 4 bases and J lost 3; bases outside the gene matches: 8. The CDR3 sequence is 16 residues long. The CDR3 sequence is CASSLGRQGADTEAFF. The CDR3 nucleotides read TGTGCCAGCAGCCTAGGAAGACAGGGGGCCGACACTGAAGCTTTCTTT.

DNA for the CDR3: TGTGCCAGCTCCTTCCAAGAGACCCAGTACTTC. Its translation: CASSFQETQYF. J is TRBJ2-5 and V is TRBV18; D is uncertain. Germline V gene lookup returns CDR1 KGHSH and CDR2 LQKENI. The CDR3 is made up of 11 amino acids. V lost 6 bases and J lost 1, with 3 bases in between.

This chain connects TRBV6-1 to TRBJ2-1, with D possibly being TRBD1 (5 bases). The V end lost 6 bases, the J end lost 0 bases, and 12 bases lay between the germline ends. This CDR3 region has 15 residues. Germline values: CDR1 MNHNS, CDR2 SASEGT. CDR3 sequence: CASRTDSLSYNEQFF. The CDR3 nucleotides are TGTGCCAGCAGGACTGACAGCCTCTCCTACAATGAGCAGTTCTTC.

The gene calls are TRBV19 and TRBJ2-6, with TRBD1 matching over 10 bases. V gave up 3 bases and J gave up 0 bases; unmatched junction bases: 5. The CDR3 extends over 18 amino acids. CDR1 is LNHDA, CDR2 SQIVND, per germline (reference sequence). The CDR3 reads CASSISGTGVSGANVLTF. CDR3 coding DNA: TGTGCCAGTAGTATCTCCGGGACAGGGGTCTCTGGGGCCAACGTCCTGACTTTC. Full variable domain (missing parts from reference TRBV19 and TRBJ2-6): DGGITQSPKYLFRKEGQNVTLSCEQNLNHDAMYWYRQDPGQGLRLIYYSQIVNDFQKGDIAEGYSVSREKKESFPLTVTSAQKNPTAFYLCASSISGTGVSGANVLTFGAGSRLTVL.

The J gene is TRBJ1-2, the V gene TRBV29-1, with D perhaps matching TRBD1 (5 bases). Trimming stripped 2 bases from V and 6 bases from J, with 10 bases between. The germline V gene encodes CDR1 SQVTM and CDR2 ANQGSEA. There are 12 residues in the CDR3. CDR3 amino acids: CSVESQGDGYTF. Written as DNA, the CDR3 is TGCAGCGTTGAATCGCAGGGCGATGGCTACACCTTC.

This chain uses TRBV9 with TRBJ2-7; D assignment may be TRBD1 or TRBD2 (6 bases each). Trimming stripped 3 bases from V and 6 bases from J, with 19 bases between. The germline V gene has CDR1 SGDLS and CDR2 YYNGEE. The CDR3 consists of 15 residues. The CDR3 reads CASSAGASITGEQYF. CDR3 bases: TGTGCCAGCAGCGCGGGGGCTTCCATTACAGGCGAGCAGTACTTC.

The chain carries TRBV5-4 and TRBJ2-5; D perhaps matches TRBD2 (6 bases). The CDR3 totals 14 residues. The V end was cut by 4 bases, the J end by 5 bases, with 15 bases between. Germline CDR1 reads SGHNT; CDR2 reads YYREEE (reference sequence). CDR3 residues: CASSQERERETQYF. CDR3 in DNA: TGTGCCAGCAGCCAAGAACGGGAGCGGGAGACCCAGTACTTC.

V is TRBV11-2 and J is TRBJ2-1, with D possibly being TRBD2 (5 bases). The V gene's germline CDR1 is SGHAT and CDR2 FQNNGV. V was shortened by 4 bases and J by 4 bases, with 11 bases between the two germline ends. This CDR3 has 14 amino acids. CDR3 sequence reads: CASSSSGVYNEQFF. The DNA of the CDR3 is TGTGCCAGCAGCTCCAGCGGAGTTTACAATGAGCAGTTCTTC.

On this clone: The sample contains more than one DNA sequence encoding this CDR3. The chain links TRBV18 to TRBJ1-1; TRBD1 is a possible D gene (5 bases). There are 13 residues in the CDR3. Germline V CDR1 and CDR2: KGHSH, LQKENI. The germline V and J ends were trimmed by 2 bases and 1 base, with 5 bases remaining between them. In DNA, the CDR3 is TGTGCCAGCTCACCAGGGGCGAACACTGAAGCTTTCTTT. Protein product: CASSPGANTEAFF.

The genes are TRBV9 and TRBJ2-1; 9 positions agree with TRBD2. CDR3 size: 19 residues. V was pared by 4 bases and J by 0 bases, with 14 bases of the junction left unmatched. Germline V gene data show CDR1 as SGDLS and CDR2 as YYNGEE. CDR3 nucleotide sequence: TGTGCCAGCAGCCGGAGGGTAGCGGGAGTCGGTTTCTCCTACAATGAGCAGTTCTTC. Amino acid sequence: CASSRRVAGVGFSYNEQFF.

This chain uses TRBV6-1 with TRBJ2-5, with 7 nucleotides matching TRBD1. Germline V gene sequence: CDR1 MNHNS, CDR2 SASEGT. The CDR3 has 15 residues. V lost 6 bases and J lost 1; bases outside the gene matches: 8. CDR3 nucleotides: TGTGCCAGCAGCAGGGGACAGTTTACCCAAGAGACCCAGTACTTC. Translating gives CASSRGQFTQETQYF.

The chain employs TRBV27 and TRBJ2-3, with D tentatively TRBD2 (6 bases). CDR3 length: 17 residues. The germline gives CDR1 MNHEY, CDR2 SMNVEV (reference sequence). Trimming removed 4 bases at V and 2 bases at J, with 19 bases between. CDR3 sequence reads: CASSSPTGTRYTDTQYF. The CDR3 nucleotides read TGTGCCAGCAGTTCCCCAACCGGGACTCGTTACACAGATACGCAGTATTTT.

The gene calls are TRBV18 and TRBJ2-7; D remains ambiguous. Germline CDR1 and CDR2: KGHSH and LQKENI. The CDR3 loop spans 12 amino acids. The germline V and J ends were trimmed by 4 bases and 2 bases, with 6 bases remaining between them. The CDR3 bases are TGTGCCAGCTCACTACCAACCTACGAGCAGTACTTC. Amino acid sequence: CASSLPTYEQYF.

The gene calls are TRBV2 and TRBJ1-3; D gene uncertain. V was trimmed by 5 bases and J by 4 bases, leaving 12 bases between them. From germline, CDR1 is SNHLY and CDR2 FYNNEI. The CDR3 has 14 amino acids. The CDR3 coding sequence is TGTGCCAGCAGTTCTTCACGGACCGGAAACACCATATATTTT. Amino acids: CASSSSRTGNTIYF. The whole variable domain, filled in from reference TRBV2 and TRBJ1-3, reads EPEVTQTPSHQVTQMGQEVILRCVPISNHLYFYWYRQILGQKVEFLVSFYNNEISEKSEIFDDQFSVERPDGSNFTLKIRSTKLEDSAMYFCASSSSRTGNTIYFGEGSWLTVV.

The chain combines TRBV7-9 with TRBJ1-1; a possible D gene is TRBD1 (5 bases). This CDR3 has 13 amino acids. Germline loops: CDR1 SEHNR, CDR2 FQNEAQ (reference sequence). The V and J ends lost 8 bases and 1 base respectively, with 11 bases between them. CDR3 in amino acids: CASGIDRNTEAFF. The CDR3 DNA reads TGTGCCAGCGGGATTGACAGGAACACTGAAGCTTTCTTT.